The 28 T cell receptor beta chains reported below all come from one sample, sequenced in a study of blood T cell repertoires in COVID-19 (dated by TCRdb to the early 2020s). The method was the immunoSEQ multiplex PCR assay. Not all clones reach the TCRdb copy of this immuneACCESS table, which keeps in-frame sequences only. Checked studies attribute under half of the gap to unresolved V genes and leave the rest unexplained. Counted in this sample were around 130,000 clones; 90% of them appeared once. The top ten clones comprise roughly 9.6% of the sample. Sequencing was performed on peripheral blood. The source of these receptors is a woman aged 80 or over with acute or convalescent COVID-19.

The chain is built from TRBV5-1 and TRBJ1-2; the match to TRBD1 covers 7 bases. The length of the CDR3 is 16 residues. Germline V gene sequence: CDR1 SGHRS, CDR2 YFSETQ. The V segment lost 4 bases and the J segment 5 bases; nucleotides outside the gene matches: 14. The CDR3 DNA reads as TGCGCCAGCAGCGATGGACAGGTCCCCCCCGGTTATGGCTACACCTTC. Amino acids: CASSDGQVPPGYGYTF.

The gene calls are TRBV15 and TRBJ1-1; 7 nucleotides align to TRBD1. There are 14 residues in the CDR3. Trimming cost V 4 bases and J 7 bases; bases outside gene matches: 9. The germline gives CDR1 LNHNV, CDR2 YYDKDF (reference sequence). The chain's CDR3 is CATSTPQGQNEAFF. The CDR3 bases are TGTGCCACCAGCACCCCACAGGGGCAGAATGAAGCTTTCTTT.

The V and J genes are TRBV6-5 and TRBJ1-2; 7 bases match TRBD1. The length of the CDR3 is 14 residues. Per germline, CDR1 MNHEY and CDR2 SVGAGI. J lost 8 bases, V lost 4 bases, and 10 bases had no gene match. CDR3 residues: CASSFRTGLLGYTF. DNA for the CDR3: TGTGCCAGCAGTTTTAGGACAGGTCTCTTGGGCTACACCTTC.

This clone came up a few times. CDR3 loop: CATPPHRTSKKYNEQFF. DNA for the CDR3: TGTGCCACCCCCCCCCACCGGACTAGCAAGAAATACAATGAGCAGTTCTTC. V usage is TRBV27 and J usage is TRBJ2-1, with 8 bases aligning to TRBD2. The CDR3 runs 17 residues. Germline CDR1 is MNHEY and CDR2 is SMNVEV (reference sequence). The V and J ends lost 10 bases and 4 bases, in that order; junction bases with no gene match: 18.

This chain connects TRBV9 to TRBJ2-3; possibly TRBD2 for D (5 bases). The CDR3 is made up of 15 amino acids. V lost 0 bases and J 4 bases, leaving 12 bases between the germline ends. Germline assignment: CDR1 SGDLS and CDR2 YYNGEE. CDR3 residues: CASSVGRNGADTQYF. CDR3 bases: TGTGCCAGCAGCGTAGGCCGTAACGGGGCAGATACGCAGTATTTT.

The V and J genes are TRBV4-2 and TRBJ2-2; D is perhaps TRBD1 (6 bases). The germline V gene has CDR1 LGHNA and CDR2 YNFKEQ. The CDR3 contains 15 residues. V lost 4 bases and J lost 2, with 11 bases in between. The CDR3 DNA follows: TGTGCCAGCAGCCTGGGGGACATTAACACCGGGGAGCTGTTTTTT. Amino acid sequence: CASSLGDINTGELFF.

The chain employs TRBV2 and TRBJ1-1, with 7 bases matching TRBD1. The CDR3 covers 13 residues. V shed 5 bases and J 3 bases; nucleotides not matched to a gene: 3. Germline assignment: CDR1 SNHLY and CDR2 FYNNEI. The CDR3 is CASSRQGDTEAFF. The CDR3 DNA follows: TGTGCCAGCAGTAGACAGGGCGACACTGAAGCTTTCTTT.

J is TRBJ1-5 and V is TRBV30; TRBD1 aligns across 7 bases. After removal of 5 bases from V and 0 bases from J, the junction contained 4 bases not matched to a gene. In germline, CDR1 is GTSNPN, CDR2 SVGIG (reference sequence). There are 14 residues in the CDR3. The CDR3 loop is CAWGGQYSNQPQHF. DNA of the CDR3: TGTGCCTGGGGGGGACAGTATAGCAATCAGCCCCAGCATTTT. Full variable domain (remainder filled in from reference TRBV30 and TRBJ1-5): SQTIHQWPATLVQPVGSPLSLECTVEGTSNPNLYWYRQAAGRGLQLLFYSVGIGQISSEVPQNLSASRPQDRQFILSSKKLLLSDSGFYLCAWGGQYSNQPQHFGDGTRLSIL.

The chain recombines TRBV5-6 with TRBJ1-6; 7 bases fit TRBD1. V dropped 4 bases and J dropped 9; count of bases not matched to a gene: 10. The germline V gene has CDR1 SGHDT and CDR2 YYEEEE. The CDR3 runs to 15 residues. CDR3 protein: CASSLDRAGGSPLHF. Written as DNA, the CDR3 is TGTGCCAGCAGCCTCGACAGGGCTGGGGGTTCACCCCTCCACTTT.

J is TRBJ2-1 and V is TRBV27, with D tentatively TRBD2 (6 bases). This CDR3 has 15 residues. Trimming left V 3 bases short and J 4 bases short, with 13 bases between. The V gene's germline CDR1 is MNHEY and CDR2 SMNVEV (reference sequence). The CDR3 loop reads CASSFQGGQYNEQFF. CDR3 in DNA: TGTGCCAGCAGTTTCCAGGGAGGCCAGTACAATGAGCAGTTCTTC.

This rearrangement joins TRBV7-9 to TRBJ1-3; D remains ambiguous. The germline V gene encodes CDR1 SEHNR and CDR2 FQNEAQ (reference sequence). V lost 1 base and J lost 2, with 3 bases in between. The CDR3 length is 13 residues. In DNA, the CDR3 is TGTGCCAGCAGCTTAGGCGCTGGAAACACCATATATTTT. It translates to CASSLGAGNTIYF.

The chain joins TRBV19 to TRBJ1-6; a weak D match, TRBD1 (5 bases). Looked up from germline, CDR1 is LNHDA and CDR2 is SQIVND (reference sequence). V was shortened by 7 bases and J by 5 bases, with 18 bases between the two germline ends. CDR3 length: 16 residues. The CDR3 here is CASNSRGGMDNSPLHF. The CDR3 nucleotides read TGTGCCAGTAACTCCCGGGGGGGAATGGATAATTCACCCCTCCACTTT.

V is TRBV15 and J is TRBJ2-7, with 8 bases identical to TRBD1. This CDR3 comprises 13 residues. Germline loops: CDR1 LNHNV, CDR2 YYDKDF (reference sequence). Trimming at V came to 5 bases and at J to 3 bases, leaving 3 bases not matched to a gene. CDR3 in amino acids: CATSYGQGYEQYF. The CDR3 bases are TGTGCCACCAGCTACGGACAGGGCTACGAGCAGTACTTC.

The chain recombines TRBV12-5 with TRBJ1-4, with a tentative D call TRBD1 (5 bases). The CDR3 length is 15 residues. Trimming stripped 5 bases from V and 5 bases from J, with 15 bases between. Germline lookup yields CDR1 LGHNT and CDR2 FRNRAP. CDR3 sequence reads: CASGPPAGRNEKLFF. The CDR3 DNA reads as TGTGCTAGTGGTCCCCCGGCAGGGAGGAATGAAAAACTGTTTTTT.

The chain joins TRBV6-5 to TRBJ1-2; D gene uncertain. The CDR3 has 12 residues. Germline CDR1 is MNHEY and CDR2 is SVGAGI. Trimming cost V 7 bases and J 8 bases, with 14 bases left between them. In nucleotides, the CDR3 is TGTGCCAGCACCCCGGGGTCATGGGGCTACACCTTC. Translated, it gives CASTPGSWGYTF.

V gene TRBV5-1 combines with J gene TRBJ2-1; 10 nucleotides match TRBD2. CDR3 length: 15 amino acids. In germline, CDR1 is SGHRS, CDR2 YFSETQ. The junction had 0 bases not matched to a gene; V was cut back by 0 bases and J by 3 bases. CDR3 protein: CASSLERGGYNEQFF. The CDR3, as DNA: TGCGCCAGCAGCTTGGAGCGGGGGGGCTACAATGAGCAGTTCTTC.

The chain recombines TRBV18 with TRBJ1-1; D is uncertain. Germline CDR1 reads KGHSH; CDR2 reads LQKENI. CDR3 length: 13 amino acids. Trimming left V 8 bases short and J 0 bases short, with 10 bases between. Written as DNA, the CDR3 is TGTGCCAGCGTGGGCCCCATGAACACTGAAGCTTTCTTT. This codes for CASVGPMNTEAFF.

The CDR3 loop reads CASSLVAGFSTDTQYF. The CDR3 coding sequence is TGCGCCAGCAGCTTGGTTGCCGGGTTTAGCACAGATACGCAGTATTTT. The chain is built from TRBV5-1 and TRBJ2-3; D unresolved. Germline V lookup: CDR1 SGHRS, CDR2 YFSETQ. CDR3 length: 16 amino acids. V lost 0 bases and J lost 0, with 11 bases in between.

This chain uses TRBV29-1 with TRBJ1-2; 8 bases are shared with TRBD1. The CDR3 is 14 residues long. Germline trimming cut 0 bases from V and 4 bases from J; bases unmatched to any gene: 4. Germline loops: CDR1 SQVTM, CDR2 ANQGSEA. CDR3 in amino acids: CSVEDAGGSYGYTF. The CDR3 DNA follows: TGCAGCGTTGAAGACGCAGGGGGCAGCTATGGCTACACCTTC.

The V and J genes are TRBV5-1 and TRBJ2-3; D unresolved. The germline V gene encodes CDR1 SGHRS and CDR2 YFSETQ. This CDR3 has 15 amino acids. V gave up 1 base and J gave up 2 bases, with 11 bases separating them. Here the CDR3 reads CASSLLSGVTDTQYF. As DNA, the CDR3 is TGCGCCAGCAGCTTGCTTTCGGGTGTCACAGATACGCAGTATTTT.

V gene TRBV19 combines with J gene TRBJ2-3, with a possible D match to TRBD1 (5 bases). The CDR3 has 14 amino acids. V was trimmed by 7 bases and J by 5 bases, leaving 16 bases between them. In germline, CDR1 is LNHDA, CDR2 SQIVND (reference sequence). The CDR3: CASKVSSQGDTQYF. In nucleotides, the CDR3 is TGTGCCAGTAAGGTCTCCTCCCAGGGAGATACGCAGTATTTT.

The V gene is TRBV6-6, the J gene TRBJ2-3; maybe TRBD2 (5 bases). The CDR3 has 14 residues. Germline V gene lookup returns CDR1 MNHNY and CDR2 SVGAGI (reference sequence). V was shortened by 5 bases and J by 4 bases, with 13 bases between the two germline ends. The CDR3 protein is CASSTRTGPDTQYF. CDR3 nucleotide sequence: TGTGCCAGCAGTACCCGGACTGGGCCAGATACGCAGTATTTT.

The chain carries TRBV29-1 and TRBJ1-4, with 7 bases matching TRBD1. Germline trimming cut 6 bases from V and 4 bases from J; bases unmatched to any gene: 17. Germline V gene data show CDR1 as SQVTM and CDR2 as ANQGSEA. The CDR3 has 17 residues. The chain's CDR3 is CSVSRYTTGTGNEKLFF. In DNA form, the CDR3 reads TGCAGCGTCTCCCGTTATACGACAGGGACGGGTAATGAAAAACTGTTTTTT.

The V gene is TRBV10-3, the J gene TRBJ1-2; D is possibly TRBD1 (6 bases). This CDR3 is 15 amino acids long. The V end lost 1 base, the J end lost 7 bases, and 16 bases lay between the germline ends. Germline V gene sequence: CDR1 ENHRY, CDR2 SYGVKD. The CDR3 protein is CAISELGHDTSGYTF. CDR3 bases: TGTGCCATCAGTGAGTTGGGACACGATACCTCTGGCTACACCTTC.

The chain employs TRBV7-9 and TRBJ2-2; 8 nucleotides align to TRBD1. The CDR3 length is 15 residues. Germline CDR1 SEHNR, CDR2 FQNEAQ (reference sequence). V shed 6 bases, J shed 5 bases, and the junction held 8 bases outside the gene matches. CDR3 DNA: TGTGCCAGCAGTTCTCCGGACAGGGCTACCGGGGAGCTGTTTTTT. As protein: CASSSPDRATGELFF.

This clone has only one observation. This rearrangement joins TRBV5-5 to TRBJ1-6, with D possibly matching TRBD1 (5 bases). In germline, CDR1 is SGHKS, CDR2 YYEKEE (reference sequence). The CDR3 has 15 amino acids. The V and J ends lost 3 bases and 5 bases respectively, with 12 bases between them. CDR3 sequence: CASSSPGTHNSPLHF. Here the CDR3 DNA reads TGTGCCAGCAGCTCCCCAGGGACTCATAATTCACCCCTCCACTTT. The whole variable domain, remainder taken from reference TRBV5-5 and TRBJ1-6, is DAGVTQSPTHLIKTRGQQVTLRCSPISGHKSVSWYQQVLGQGPQFIFQYYEKEERGRGNFPDRFSARQFPNYSSELNVNALLLGDSALYLCASSSPGTHNSPLHFGNGTRLTVT.

The gene calls are TRBV7-9 and TRBJ1-2; 8 bases are a match to TRBD1. The CDR3 sequence is 16 residues long. The trim removed 4 bases at V and 7 bases at J, leaving 14 bases unmatched. Germline assignment: CDR1 SEHNR and CDR2 FQNEAQ (reference sequence). CDR3 sequence reads: CASSSVRMQGAGGYTF. The CDR3 coding sequence is TGTGCCAGCAGCTCAGTCCGTATGCAGGGGGCAGGTGGCTACACCTTC.

The CDR3 DNA reads as TGTGCCAGCAGCCTCCCGAGCGGAGCTCAAGAGACCCAGTACTTC. Protein sequence: CASSLPSGAQETQYF. The rearrangement uses TRBV3-1 (or the pseudogene TRBV3-2) and TRBJ2-5; the D gene is possibly TRBD2 (5 bases). Trimming removed 4 bases from V and 2 bases from J, with 14 bases in between. CDR3 size: 15 residues. The germline CDR1 and CDR2 sequences are LGHDT and YNNKEL (reference sequence).